This T cell receptor beta chain was sequenced during a study of T-cell memory formation after mild COVID-19. In TCRdb, the 5' RACE reads were re-called with MiXCR into one record per CDR3 protein. In the table there are a few hundred thousand distinct CDR3 sequences, 16% of which are singletons. This clonotype has only a few counts. Its matching antigen is unknown. This CDR3 comprises 14 residues. V lost 3 bases and J 6 bases, leaving 15 bases between the germline ends. The germline gives CDR1 SQVTM, CDR2 ANQGSEA. Study results and caveats: Confirmation was lacking for SARS-CoV-2 specificity of second-wave clones that peaked on day 37. The CD4+ clones that contracted clustered mainly within CM and EM, and the CD8+ clones concentrated in EMRA. That cross-reactive memory joined was suggested by some responding clones appearing in pre-infection memory. A second wave expanding day 15 to 37 was CD4+-biased; contracting clones were balanced.

This sequence was found in a man younger than 30 who had mild COVID-19 (a few samples of this study predate the infection). Cell type and time point are not known. Sequencing was performed on PBMCs or a T cell subset sorted from them (not recorded which). The V gene is TRBV29-1, the J gene TRBJ2-1; no firm D call. The DNA of the CDR3 is TGCAGCGTTGACGGAACAGCGCTGGGCAATGAGCAGTTCTTC. It codes for CSVDGTALGNEQFF.